This T cell receptor beta chain was found in a study of T cell responses to AZD1222 COVID-19 vaccine. Overall study results and limits: Clonal diversity was possibly underestimated; the donors were predominantly white British and more often female. After two AZD1222 doses, spike-specific TCR breadth and depth rose versus day 0. Nearly half of unique spike-specific TCRs reportedly avoided B.1.351 and B.1.1.7 mutated regions.

Germline CDR1 reads MNHNS; CDR2 reads SASEGT. CDR3 length: 14 amino acids. Both about-4-week and about-12-week second-dose recipients were combined. About this clone itself: Antigen unknown. An end of the junction does not agree with germline; a read error may underlie this.

Clones were read by immunoSEQ multiplex PCR, and TCRdb kept only the in-frame ones, dropping some. Of about 130,000 clones in the sample, just under 95% are singletons; the top ten hold 1% to 1.3%. The source material was peripheral blood, sampled 28 days after the second AZD1222 dose. The clonotype originates from an adult who received the AZD1222 COVID-19 vaccine. The J gene is TRBJ2-7, the V gene TRBV6-1; 7 bases agree with TRBD2. CDR3 nucleotide sequence: TGTGCCAGCAGGGAAGGGCTAGCGGTTTACGAGCAGTACTTC. It specifies CASREGLAVYEQYF.